This TCR beta chain was found in a study of human T cells and chemical hapten exposure (dated by TCRdb to the early 2020s). About the investigation overall: For sensitization, 2% DPC in acetone was applied to an approximately 2 cm by approximately 2 cm area of upper inner arm skin. Roughly 30 alopecia patients provided blood for TCR sequencing at one to four time points (pre-sensitization, 2, 6 and 24 weeks). Patch tests used Finn chambers with 0.01% DPC on the upper back, scored after 6 days by International Contact Dermatitis Research Group standards. Libraries were combined into a pool for sequencing, and differences in TCR yield between samples came mainly from small differences in library volumes within the pool. Blood samples were taken from patients before sensitization (week 0) and at 2, 6 and about 24 weeks after DPC sensitization. Peripheral blood TCR repertoire changes were tracked in vivo in alopecia patients during primary and secondary sensitization to the hapten diphenylcyclopropenone (DPC). Patients additionally received weekly therapeutic DPC doses to the scalp throughout the roughly 24-week study period. Most of the patients in the cohort were female, and the cohort covered alopecia areata with under or over 50% scalp involvement, alopecia totalis and alopecia universalis.

Library method: RACE. Sequencing used a NextSeq 500. During library preparation, unique molecular identifiers were attached to individual cDNA molecules so that TCRs could be counted quantitatively and reproducibly. Each blood RNA sample was used to sequence both TCR alpha and TCR beta chains. The study's own analysis went as follows. A median of roughly 99,000 TCRs per sample was observed, with a range of about 20,000 to 750,000. The Decombinator software suite was used to annotate the V, J and CDR3 of the TCR reads. For the PS versus PT1 abundance plots, all samples were subsampled to the same number of TCRs (28,000). TCRs were defined as expanded if absent before sensitization and observed at least eight times at the 2-week time point. In-frame beta chains were kept once TCRdb had trimmed the public reads at Q25 with fastp and called clones with MiXCR. Each entry is one CDR3 protein sequence, shown with its most common DNA and genes. TCRdb, not the original authors, processed these V and J calls. Within this sample are 89,000 or so distinct CDR3 sequences, with 8.5% of them counted one time only. About 2.5% of the sample lies in the top ten.

This specimen's time point label, per the study, means: pre-sensitization, week 0. The treatment or condition label of this sample denotes: therapeutic diphenylcyclopropenone sensitization with weekly scalp DPC. Blood at each patch-test visit was drawn before the patch test was applied. Patients were considered eligible if aged 18 to 70, diagnosed with alopecia and deemed suitable for DPC therapy, and patients were excluded if pregnant. Total RNA was isolated from unfractionated whole blood collected in Tempus Blood RNA tubes. Results the study describes overall, beyond this receptor: Alopecia, a presumed autoimmune disease, was present in all patients, so the immune response of the patients might differ from that of healthy individuals. Repeated subsampling changed both the strength of the expansion versus patch-test correlation and the threshold at which the correlation became significant. Significantly more large CDR3 similarity clusters were formed by expanded TCRs than by pre-sensitization or healthy control sets, consistent with antigen-driven responses. No change with DPC sensitization was found in the number of TCRs above 1 in 1000 frequency, and no evidence of global repertoire structure alterations was found. Patch test score was positively correlated with the number of PT1 expanded TCRs, with significance at thresholds 8, 16 and 32 but not at 4.

This clonotype was counted only a few times. This receptor's antigen is unknown. No per-base quality is available; no much larger clone lies one base away. Reading from cysteine to phenylalanine, the CDR3 counts 13 amino acids. The CDR3 DNA has 39 bases and is translated from base 1. The V end loses 5 bases and the J end loses 1 base, and a stretch of 8 bases separates them. CDR1 and CDR2, per the germline V gene (reference sequence), are LNHDA and SQIVND. This receptor was taken from a man aged 40-49 years with alopecia areata. Some clones in this sample may be carry-over from other donors' samples. This sample comprised whole blood, obtained in connection with sensitization to the hapten diphenylcyclopropenone (DPC). The chain is encoded by TRBV19 joined to TRBJ2-5, with the D gene not confidently named. CDR3 reads: CASSPNLQETQYF. In nucleotides, the sequence is TGTGCCAGTAGTCCCAACCTCCAAGAGACCCAGTACTTC.